This TCR beta chain was observed in a study of Ad26.COV2.S vaccination and SARS-CoV-2 variants. Regarding treatment: roughly 20 received Ad26.COV2.S at low or high dose, single or two shots; five or six received placebo; per-sample allocation not given. Sampling occurred on day 63 after the first vaccine or placebo injection. TCRdb's copy holds only in-frame clones and misses some; the assay was immunoSEQ multiplex PCR. In the table there are around 420,000 clones, approximately 88% of which are singletons. This TCR derives from a person between 18 and 60 years old who received the Ad26.COV2.S COVID-19 vaccine or a placebo. The sample consisted of peripheral blood, taken in a trial of Ad26.COV2.S vaccine versus placebo.

The CDR3 spells CASSQVWNTEAFF. The CDR3 DNA sequence: TGCGCCAGCAGCCAAGTCTGGAACACTGAAGCTTTCTTT. This chain joins TRBV4-3 and TRBJ1-1; D unresolved. Germline CDR1 and CDR2: LGHNA and YSLEER. V gave up 1 base and J gave up 1 base, with 4 bases separating them. The CDR3 spans 13 residues.